Presented here are 29 T cell receptor beta chains from one specimen sequenced in a study of blood T cell repertoires in COVID-19. The repertoire was sequenced with immunoSEQ multiplex PCR; TCRdb's copy has only in-frame clones and lacks some. The sample shows some 80,000 clones, roughly 91% of them seen only once. The sequencing input was peripheral blood. The receptors here all came from a human donor in a cohort sampled during active COVID-19.

This clone was detected a few times. The V call is TRBV7-2, the J call TRBJ1-5; the match to TRBD1 covers 9 bases. The length of the CDR3 is 16 residues. After removal of 5 bases from V and 0 bases from J, the junction contained 5 bases not matched to a gene. The germline V gene encodes CDR1 SGHTA and CDR2 FQGNSA. The CDR3 coding sequence is TGTGCCAGCAGCCGTACAGGGGGCTATAGCAATCAGCCCCAGCATTTT. Its translation is CASSRTGGYSNQPQHF.

This clone was counted a few times. The chain employs TRBV5-1 and TRBJ1-6; TRBD1 agrees at 8 bases. With 5 bases clipped from V and 5 bases from J, the junction kept 3 bases outside the gene matches. The CDR3 totals 14 residues. From germline, CDR1 is SGHRS and CDR2 YFSETQ. The CDR3 sequence: CASSRTGNNSPLHF. The CDR3 DNA follows: TGCGCCAGCAGTCGGACAGGGAATAATTCACCCCTCCACTTT.

The CDR3 is CASSPGTGGTEAFF. Here the CDR3 DNA reads TGTGCCAGTAGTCCCGGGACAGGGGGCACTGAAGCTTTCTTT. The chain uses TRBV19 and TRBJ1-1, with 11 nucleotides matching TRBD1. J was trimmed by 4 bases and V by 5 bases; bases with no gene match: 3. Per the germline V gene, CDR1 is LNHDA and CDR2 is SQIVND (reference sequence). The CDR3 runs 14 residues.

This clone is labeled as large. The V and J genes are TRBV7-2 and TRBJ2-2, with 12 bases aligning to TRBD2. Germline CDR1 is SGHTA and CDR2 is FQGNSA. This CDR3 spans 18 amino acids. The V gene end was trimmed by 0 bases and the J gene end by 4 bases; junction bases not matched to a gene: 6. The chain's CDR3 is CASSLAPSGGAVTGELFF. The CDR3 coding sequence is TGTGCCAGCAGCTTAGCGCCTAGCGGGGGGGCCGTCACCGGGGAGCTGTTTTTT.

There are a few counts of this clone. Written as DNA, the CDR3 is TGTGCCAGCAGCTTTTTGGGACAGGGGCTATTTAATTCACCCCTCCACTTT. Translated: CASSFLGQGLFNSPLHF. The chain employs TRBV13 and TRBJ1-6, with 10 bases fitting TRBD1. This CDR3 has 17 residues. CDR1 is PRHDT and CDR2 is FYEKMQ in the germline V gene (reference sequence). Germline trimming cut 3 bases from V and 6 bases from J; bases unmatched to any gene: 8.

The sample holds one count of this clone. The chain joins TRBV11-3 to TRBJ1-2; D unclear. The CDR3 is 16 residues long. The germline V gene encodes CDR1 SGHNT and CDR2 YENEEA. The V gene lost 4 bases and the J gene lost 0 bases, with 15 bases spanning the gap. CDR3 bases: TGTGCCAGCAGCTCCCCGGGAAGAGGGACTAACTATGGCTACACCTTC. Protein sequence: CASSSPGRGTNYGYTF. The full variable domain, in which reference TRBV11-3 and TRBJ1-2 provide the parts outside the CDR3, is EAGVVQSPRYKIIEKKQPVAFWCNPISGHNTLYWYLQNLGQGPELLIRYENEEAVDDSQLPKDRFSAERLKGVDSTLKIQPAELGDSAVYLCASSSPGRGTNYGYTFGSGTRLTVV.

This sequence joins TRBV27 and TRBJ1-5, with TRBD1 matching 10 bases. J gave up 4 bases and V 5 bases, and 5 bases lay outside the gene matches. There are 15 residues in the CDR3. Germline values: CDR1 MNHEY, CDR2 SMNVEV (reference sequence). The CDR3 nucleotides read TGTGCCAGCAGTCCCGGGACAGGGGAGAATCAGCCCCAGCATTTT. Translated, it gives CASSPGTGENQPQHF.

This clone was picked up one time. The chain joins TRBV3-1 (or the pseudogene TRBV3-2) to TRBJ1-5; D is perhaps TRBD1 (6 bases). The germline gives CDR1 LGHDT, CDR2 YNNKEL (reference sequence). Trimming removed 1 base at V and 3 bases at J, with 7 bases between. CDR3 length equals 14 residues. The CDR3 DNA sequence: TGTGCCAGCAGCCAAGGACAGGCCAATCAGCCCCAGCATTTT. It encodes CASSQGQANQPQHF.

The rearrangement links TRBV7-3 to TRBJ2-1; 7 nucleotides align to TRBD1. CDR1 is SGHTA, CDR2 FQGTGA, per germline. Trimming cost V 2 bases and J 2 bases; bases outside gene matches: 3. The CDR3 runs 15 residues. CDR3 in amino acids: CASSLSGQPYNEQFF. CDR3 bases: TGTGCCAGCAGCTTATCGGGACAGCCCTACAATGAGCAGTTCTTC. The whole variable domain, filled in from reference TRBV7-3 and TRBJ2-1, reads GAGVSQTPSNKVTEKGKYVELRCDPISGHTALYWYRQSLGQGPEFLIYFQGTGAADDSGLPNDRFFAVRPEGSVSTLKIQRTERGDSAVYLCASSLSGQPYNEQFFGPGTRLTVL.

The CDR3, as DNA: TGTGCCAGCAGCCTACAGACAGCTAGAGGAAACACCATATATTTT. This encodes CASSLQTARGNTIYF. The chain uses TRBV7-8 and TRBJ1-3; D is perhaps TRBD1 (5 bases). V lost 5 bases and J lost 4, with 15 bases in between. The CDR3 has 15 residues. Looked up from germline, CDR1 is SGHVS and CDR2 is FQNEAQ.

The J gene is TRBJ2-3, the V gene TRBV15; 10 nucleotides align to TRBD2. The V gene end was trimmed by 0 bases and the J gene end by 5 bases; junction bases not matched to a gene: 14. The CDR3 is 19 residues long. Germline lookup yields CDR1 LNHNV and CDR2 YYDKDF (reference sequence). CDR3 region: CATSRDRLAGVGLRDTQYF. DNA of the CDR3: TGTGCCACCAGCAGAGATCGCCTAGCGGGAGTGGGGCTTCGAGATACGCAGTATTTT.

The chain links TRBV5-6 to TRBJ2-3, with unresolved D. Trimming shortened V by 2 bases and J by 5 bases, and 9 bases separated the two germline ends. The CDR3 is made up of 13 amino acids. Germline V gene sequence: CDR1 SGHDT, CDR2 YYEEEE. The CDR3 nucleotides are TGTGCCAGCAGCTTCGGTGTAAGAGATACGCAGTATTTT. Translated, it gives CASSFGVRDTQYF.

V gene TRBV5-5 combines with J gene TRBJ2-3; D not resolved. CDR1 is SGHKS, CDR2 YYEKEE, per germline (reference sequence). This CDR3 has 16 amino acids. V gave up 0 bases and J gave up 2 bases, with 13 bases separating them. CDR3 nucleotides: TGTGCCAGCAGCTTGGCCGCCGGCAGGCCCACAGATACGCAGTATTTT. Protein: CASSLAAGRPTDTQYF.

The chain is built from TRBV30 and TRBJ2-1; 10 nucleotides line up with TRBD1. V trimming: 2 bases; J trimming: 9 bases; junction bases outside the gene matches: 10. CDR3 length equals 15 residues. The germline V gene has CDR1 GTSNPN and CDR2 SVGIG (reference sequence). CDR3 residues: CAWSLGRQGAGEQFF. CDR3 bases: TGTGCCTGGAGTCTCGGTAGACAGGGGGCCGGTGAGCAGTTCTTC. The full variable domain, in which reference TRBV30 and TRBJ2-1 provide the parts outside the CDR3, is SQTIHQWPATLVQPVGSPLSLECTVEGTSNPNLYWYRQAAGRGLQLLFYSVGIGQISSEVPQNLSASRPQDRQFILSSKKLLLSDSGFYLCAWSLGRQGAGEQFFGPGTRLTVL.

In DNA, the CDR3 is TGCGCCAGCAGCTTGGATCAATACGAGCAGTACTTC. Translated, it gives CASSLDQYEQYF. The chain combines TRBV5-1 with TRBJ2-7, with D unresolved. The CDR3 loop spans 12 amino acids. V was cut by 0 bases and J by 4 bases, with 5 bases left in between. The germline V gene encodes CDR1 SGHRS and CDR2 YFSETQ.

This clone was counted a few times. This chain connects TRBV2 to TRBJ2-5; 7 positions match TRBD2. Germline trimming cut 7 bases from V and 3 bases from J; bases unmatched to any gene: 11. CDR1 is SNHLY and CDR2 is FYNNEI in the germline V gene. The CDR3 length is 15 residues. CDR3 in amino acids: CASNSRGEGKETQYF. The CDR3, as DNA: TGTGCCAGCAATTCCCGGGGGGAGGGAAAAGAGACCCAGTACTTC.

The chain is built from TRBV4-3 and TRBJ2-2; tentative D call: TRBD2 (6 bases). V shed 0 bases and J shed 7 bases, with 18 bases lying between them. Looked up from germline, CDR1 is LGHNA and CDR2 is YSLEER. The CDR3 loop spans 17 amino acids. In DNA form, the CDR3 reads TGCGCCAGCAGCCAAGATAATCGGGACTTCGATGACGGGGAGCTGTTTTTT. The encoded protein is CASSQDNRDFDDGELFF.

The chain links TRBV7-2 to TRBJ1-2; unclear D gene. V lost 5 bases and J 5 bases, leaving 15 bases between the germline ends. Germline loops: CDR1 SGHTA, CDR2 FQGNSA. The CDR3 is 14 residues long. DNA of the CDR3: TGTGCCAGCAGCCAAGAGGTGGTTGGGTATGGCTACACCTTC. It yields the protein CASSQEVVGYGYTF.

The rearrangement uses TRBV5-1 and TRBJ1-5; weak D call: TRBD1 (6 bases). The CDR3 runs 13 residues. The V end was cut by 4 bases, the J end by 5 bases, with 10 bases between. CDR1 and CDR2 from the germline V gene are SGHRS and YFSETQ. The CDR3 protein is CASSQGRDQPQHF. In DNA, the CDR3 is TGCGCCAGCAGCCAGGGGCGGGATCAGCCCCAGCATTTT.

The sample holds one count of this clone. This chain links TRBV7-9 with TRBJ1-5; D perhaps matches TRBD1 (6 bases). From germline, CDR1 is SEHNR and CDR2 FQNEAQ (reference sequence). Trimming took off 1 base at V and 3 bases at J, with 10 bases between the two ends. CDR3 length: 15 residues. The CDR3 sequence is CASSLGDTDNQPQHF. The DNA for the CDR3 is TGTGCCAGCAGCTTAGGGGACACGGACAATCAGCCCCAGCATTTT.

V is TRBV21-1 and J is TRBJ2-3; the table calls TRBD2, which could not be checked here. TRBV21-1 is annotated as a pseudogene. This CDR3 is 15 amino acids long. CDR3 sequence: CASIEGGQLTDTQYF. CDR3 sequence (DNA): TGTGCCAGCATCGAGGGAGGACAACTCACAGATACGCAGTATTTT.

The rearrangement uses TRBV11-2 and TRBJ1-2, with TRBD1 as a possible D gene (5 bases). V was cut by 0 bases and J by 1 base, with 12 bases left in between. Germline CDR1 and CDR2: SGHAT and FQNNGV. This CDR3 has 16 residues. Written as DNA, the CDR3 is TGTGCCAGCAGCTTAGATTTGTTGGGGGGTAACTATGGCTACACCTTC. Its protein is CASSLDLLGGNYGYTF. The full variable domain, completed using reference TRBV11-2 and TRBJ1-2, is EAGVAQSPRYKIIEKRQSVAFWCNPISGHATLYWYQQILGQGPKLLIQFQNNGVVDDSQLPKDRFSAERLKGVDSTLKIQPAKLEDSAVYLCASSLDLLGGNYGYTFGSGTRLTVV.

The CDR3 is CASSYDIGTNPRTQYF. The CDR3 nucleotides are TGTGCCAGCAGTTACGATATCGGGACTAACCCGCGGACCCAGTACTTC. This chain connects TRBV6-5 to TRBJ2-5, with 7 bases identical to TRBD2. After removal of 2 bases from V and 7 bases from J, the junction contained 13 bases not matched to a gene. The V gene's germline CDR1 is MNHEY and CDR2 SVGAGI. This CDR3 spans 16 amino acids.

The chain links TRBV4-3 to TRBJ2-1, with 8 positions matching TRBD1. The CDR3 spans 18 residues. The ends lost 1 base at V and 8 bases at J; junction bases unmatched: 16. CDR1 LGHNA and CDR2 YSLEER come from the germline V gene. The chain's CDR3 is CASSQVAPPGQEGYEQFF. Here the CDR3 DNA reads TGCGCCAGCAGCCAAGTGGCCCCCCCGGGACAGGAGGGTTATGAGCAGTTCTTC.

This chain joins TRBV18 and TRBJ2-7, with 11 positions matching TRBD1. V was pared by 2 bases and J by 5 bases, with 8 bases of the junction left unmatched. Germline V gives CDR1 KGHSH, CDR2 LQKENI. This CDR3 spans 16 amino acids. For the CDR3, the DNA is TGTGCCAGCTCACCATTATCCGGGACAGGGGGTGACGAGCAGTACTTC. Amino acid sequence: CASSPLSGTGGDEQYF.

The chain carries TRBV6-5 and TRBJ2-3; weak D call: TRBD2 (5 bases). Per germline, CDR1 MNHEY and CDR2 SVGAGI. The CDR3 consists of 15 residues. V lost 3 bases, J lost 1 base, and 11 bases lay in between. The CDR3 coding sequence is TGTGCCAGCAGTTATAGAGGGCTACGCACAGATACGCAGTATTTT. It codes for CASSYRGLRTDTQYF.

The chain combines TRBV6-5 with TRBJ2-5; D is possibly TRBD1 (6 bases). This CDR3 comprises 15 residues. Per the germline V gene, CDR1 is MNHEY and CDR2 is SVGAGI. V was cut by 2 bases and J by 2 bases, with 12 bases left in between. The CDR3 DNA follows: TGTGCCAGCAGTTACGGCAGGGGATCACAAGAGACCCAGTACTTC. Its translation is CASSYGRGSQETQYF.

The chain couples TRBV19 to TRBJ2-1, with D perhaps TRBD2 (6 bases). This CDR3 comprises 14 residues. Germline values: CDR1 LNHDA, CDR2 SQIVND (reference sequence). The V and J ends lost 5 bases and 3 bases respectively, with 11 bases between them. This chain's CDR3 is CASSDERVYNEQFF. The CDR3 DNA reads TGTGCCAGTAGTGACGAGCGGGTCTACAATGAGCAGTTCTTC.

Notes on this clone: The same CDR3 also results from other DNA sequences found in this sample. V and J are TRBV5-6 and TRBJ1-2, with TRBD1 matching over 8 bases. Germline loops: CDR1 SGHDT, CDR2 YYEEEE. The V gene end was trimmed by 0 bases and the J gene end by 4 bases; junction bases not matched to a gene: 5. The CDR3 is made up of 15 amino acids. CDR3 amino acids: CASSLVDRVGYGYTF. The CDR3 DNA reads TGTGCCAGCAGCTTGGTGGACAGGGTGGGCTATGGCTACACCTTC.